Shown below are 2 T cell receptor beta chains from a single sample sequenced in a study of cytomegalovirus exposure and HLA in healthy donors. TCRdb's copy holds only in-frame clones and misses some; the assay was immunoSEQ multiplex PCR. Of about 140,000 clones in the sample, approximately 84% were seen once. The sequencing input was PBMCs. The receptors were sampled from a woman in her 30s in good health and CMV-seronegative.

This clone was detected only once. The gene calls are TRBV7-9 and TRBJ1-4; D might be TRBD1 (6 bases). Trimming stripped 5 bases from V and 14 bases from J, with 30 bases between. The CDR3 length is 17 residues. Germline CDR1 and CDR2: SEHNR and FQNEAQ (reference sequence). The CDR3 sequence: CASSRAYGGGDGKVLFF. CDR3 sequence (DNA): TGTGCCAGCAGCCGTGCTTATGGGGGGGGCGATGGAAAGGTGCTGTTTTTT.

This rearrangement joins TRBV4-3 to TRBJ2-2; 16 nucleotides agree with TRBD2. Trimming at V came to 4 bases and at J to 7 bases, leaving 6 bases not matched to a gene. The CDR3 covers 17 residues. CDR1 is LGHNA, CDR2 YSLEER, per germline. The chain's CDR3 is CASSPGTSGGVGGELFF. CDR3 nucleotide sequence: TGCGCCAGCAGCCCCGGGACTAGCGGGGGGGTCGGCGGGGAGCTGTTTTTT.